These 21 T cell receptor beta chains were all obtained from the same sample, sequenced in a study of cytomegalovirus exposure and HLA in healthy donors. Sequencing used immunoSEQ multiplex PCR; TCRdb keeps in-frame clones, though not all of them. The repertoire includes 100,000 to 150,000 clones, about 85% of them detected once, and under 2.5% sits in the top ten. The sequenced material came from PBMCs. Source of these receptors: a woman aged 25 to 39 in good health and CMV-seronegative.

The chain joins TRBV19 to TRBJ2-5, with D perhaps TRBD1 (5 bases). CDR1 is LNHDA and CDR2 is SQIVND in the germline V gene (reference sequence). The germline V and J ends were trimmed by 1 base and 4 bases, with 10 bases remaining between them. The CDR3 consists of 14 residues. As DNA, the CDR3 is TGTGCCAGTAGTATAGGAAGGGGCATAGAGACCCAGTACTTC. Translating it yields CASSIGRGIETQYF.

The V call is TRBV6-1, the J call TRBJ1-6; a weak D match, TRBD1 (6 bases). The CDR3 runs 15 residues. Looked up from germline, CDR1 is MNHNS and CDR2 is SASEGT. Trimming took off 3 bases at V and 7 bases at J, with 13 bases between the two ends. CDR3 coding DNA: TGTGCCAGCAGTGATACTTGGGACACAAATTCACCCCTCCACTTT. Protein sequence: CASSDTWDTNSPLHF.

The chain links TRBV9 to TRBJ1-1; 8 nucleotides agree with TRBD1. This CDR3 contains 14 residues. Germline V CDR1 and CDR2: SGDLS, YYNGEE. Losses at the gene ends were 1 base for V and 5 bases for J; bases not matched to a gene: 4. The CDR3 reads CASSVSDRGTEAFF. CDR3 nucleotides: TGTGCCAGCAGCGTATCCGACAGGGGTACTGAAGCTTTCTTT.

The rearrangement joins TRBV7-6 to TRBJ2-7; no clear D. The CDR3 totals 14 residues. Germline V gene lookup returns CDR1 SGHVS and CDR2 FNYEAQ. Trimming cost V 1 base and J 6 bases, with 13 bases left between them. CDR3 coding DNA: TGTGCCAGCAGCTTAGAAGCTTTTTTATCCGAGCAGTACTTC. Its translation: CASSLEAFLSEQYF.

The chain carries TRBV6-5 and TRBJ2-5; D is perhaps TRBD2 (5 bases). With 3 bases removed from V and 5 bases from J, the gap between germline ends came to 19 bases. Germline values: CDR1 MNHEY, CDR2 SVGAGI. CDR3 size: 16 residues. CDR3 residues: CASSYAPGLALETQYF. In nucleotides, the CDR3 is TGTGCCAGCAGTTATGCCCCCGGACTGGCCCTGGAGACCCAGTACTTC.

The chain links TRBV30 to TRBJ1-1; D possibly corresponds to TRBD1 (5 bases). Germline V CDR1 and CDR2: GTSNPN, SVGIG (reference sequence). The germline V and J ends were trimmed by 8 bases and 3 bases, with 16 bases remaining between them. CDR3 length: 13 amino acids. CDR3 protein: CAGKSVGDTEAFF. DNA of the CDR3: TGTGCCGGGAAGTCCGTAGGGGACACTGAAGCTTTCTTT.

J is TRBJ2-5 and V is TRBV29-1; unclear D gene. V lost 0 bases and J 9 bases, leaving 14 bases between the germline ends. The CDR3 extends over 13 amino acids. The V gene's germline CDR1 is SQVTM and CDR2 ANQGSEA. This CDR3 is CSVEEGSSWAQYF. In DNA, the CDR3 is TGCAGCGTTGAAGAGGGCAGCTCCTGGGCCCAGTACTTC. The variable domain in full, with the rest retrieved from reference TRBV29-1 and TRBJ2-5, is SAVISQKPSRDICQRGTSLTIQCQVDSQVTMMFWYRQQPGQSLTLIATANQGSEATYESGFVIDKFPISRPNLTFSTLTVSNMSPEDSSIYLCSVEEGSSWAQYFGPGTRLLVL.

The chain uses TRBV9 and TRBJ1-2, with 9 positions matching TRBD1. The germline V gene has CDR1 SGDLS and CDR2 YYNGEE. J lost 7 bases, V lost 0 bases, and 7 bases had no gene match. CDR3 length: 15 residues. The chain's CDR3 is CASSVDGGQGSGYTF. In nucleotides, the CDR3 is TGTGCCAGCAGCGTAGATGGGGGACAGGGAAGTGGCTACACCTTC.

The V call is TRBV10-3, the J call TRBJ1-2; D may be TRBD1 (6 bases). V lost 3 bases and J 9 bases, leaving 26 bases between the germline ends. Germline lookup yields CDR1 ENHRY and CDR2 SYGVKD. The CDR3 runs to 17 residues. The CDR3 protein is CAISDPVVGGGGSRYTF. CDR3 nucleotides: TGTGCCATCAGTGACCCAGTCGTGGGAGGGGGGGGCTCCCGCTACACCTTC.

The gene calls are TRBV7-8 and TRBJ2-1; 11 bases match TRBD2. V lost 6 bases, J lost 3 bases, and 7 bases stayed unmatched. The CDR3 is made up of 16 amino acids. From germline, CDR1 is SGHVS and CDR2 FQNEAQ. The CDR3 region is CASSQALAGDYNEQFF. Written as DNA, the CDR3 is TGTGCCAGCAGTCAGGCACTAGCGGGGGACTACAATGAGCAGTTCTTC.

The CDR3 nucleotides are TGTGCCAGTAGTCCCCGACTAGCGGGGGGGCGGGGAGATACGCAGTATTTT. This encodes CASSPRLAGGRGDTQYF. The chain combines TRBV19 with TRBJ2-3, with TRBD2 matching 14 bases. The germline CDR1 and CDR2 sequences are LNHDA and SQIVND (reference sequence). The ends lost 5 bases at V and 5 bases at J; junction bases unmatched: 9. The CDR3 contains 17 residues.

This sequence joins TRBV13 and TRBJ2-3; 9 bases align to TRBD1. V was pared by 6 bases and J by 2 bases, with 6 bases of the junction left unmatched. CDR1 PRHDT and CDR2 FYEKMQ come from the germline V gene (reference sequence). This CDR3 is built from 15 residues. CDR3 sequence (DNA): TGTGCCAGCAGTCCCGGGACAGGGATCACAGATACGCAGTATTTT. Amino acid sequence: CASSPGTGITDTQYF.

This chain joins TRBV4-1 and TRBJ2-2, with D unclear. V gave up 1 base and J gave up 6 bases, with 12 bases separating them. The germline V gene encodes CDR1 MGHRA and CDR2 YSYEKL. CDR3 length: 15 amino acids. DNA for the CDR3: TGCGCCAGCAGCCAAGTAGTACCTAGGTCCGGGGAGCTGTTTTTT. It encodes CASSQVVPRSGELFF.

In the case of this clone: The same CDR3 can be traced to other DNA sequences in this sample. This sequence joins TRBV5-1 and TRBJ2-7; a possible D gene is TRBD2 (5 bases). Germline CDR1 reads SGHRS; CDR2 reads YFSETQ. Trimming pared 4 bases from V and 3 bases from J, leaving 11 bases between. The CDR3 has 13 residues. CDR3 DNA sequence: TGCGCCAGCAGCCTGACCCGGGGCTACGAGCAGTACTTC. It codes for CASSLTRGYEQYF.

V usage is TRBV4-3 and J usage is TRBJ2-5; D perhaps matches TRBD1 (6 bases). CDR1 is LGHNA and CDR2 is YSLEER in the germline V gene. Trimming removed 0 bases from V and 11 bases from J, with 16 bases in between. CDR3 size: 14 residues. CDR3 region: CASSQDSTGSRQYF. The CDR3, as DNA: TGCGCCAGCAGCCAAGACTCGACAGGTTCGAGGCAGTACTTC.

The chain has TRBV19 and TRBJ1-2; D might be TRBD1 (6 bases). The germline V and J ends were trimmed by 5 bases and 7 bases, with 14 bases remaining between them. CDR1 is LNHDA, CDR2 SQIVND, per germline (reference sequence). The CDR3 runs to 13 residues. This chain's CDR3 is CASSRTDLFGYTF. In DNA form, the CDR3 reads TGTGCCAGTAGTCGGACAGACCTATTTGGCTACACCTTC.

The chain is built from TRBV6-5 and TRBJ2-7; TRBD1 agrees at 7 bases. Looked up from germline, CDR1 is MNHEY and CDR2 is SVGAGI. The CDR3 consists of 15 residues. J lost 6 bases, V lost 0 bases, and 8 bases had no gene match. The CDR3 spells CASSYSNRGFSEQYF. DNA of the CDR3: TGTGCCAGCAGTTACTCGAACAGGGGATTTAGCGAGCAGTACTTC.

This clone was seen a few times. The V and J genes are TRBV4-1 and TRBJ2-7, with a possible D match to TRBD1 (6 bases). The length of the CDR3 is 15 residues. Germline V gene sequence: CDR1 MGHRA, CDR2 YSYEKL. V dropped 0 bases and J dropped 3 bases, with 12 bases sitting between them. The CDR3: CASSQEWGLLYEQYF. CDR3 sequence (DNA): TGCGCCAGCAGCCAAGAGTGGGGGCTCCTCTACGAGCAGTACTTC.

The rearrangement joins TRBV6-5 to TRBJ2-3; D may be TRBD2 (6 bases). CDR1 is MNHEY, CDR2 SVGAGI, per germline. V was shortened by 5 bases and J by 6 bases, with 18 bases between the two germline ends. This CDR3 has 15 residues. The CDR3 DNA sequence: TGTGCCAGCAGTGTAGGACTACTGAGGGCTGATACGCAGTATTTT. Translated: CASSVGLLRADTQYF.

The chain has TRBV5-4 and TRBJ2-6; D is unresolved. The V gene's germline CDR1 is SGHNT and CDR2 YYREEE (reference sequence). The V and J ends lost 4 bases and 4 bases respectively, with 12 bases between them. The CDR3 consists of 15 residues. DNA for the CDR3: TGTGCCAGCAGCGCGACCCTGCGGGGGGCCAACGTCCTGACTTTC. This codes for CASSATLRGANVLTF.

J is TRBJ2-5 and V is TRBV2; 11 bases map to TRBD2. The CDR3 consists of 17 residues. Unmatched junction bases numbered 10, after V lost 2 bases and J lost 5 bases. In germline, CDR1 is SNHLY, CDR2 FYNNEI. CDR3 in DNA: TGTGCCAGCAGTGAATCACTAGCGGGGGCATCCCGGGAGACCCAGTACTTC. It translates to CASSESLAGASRETQYF.